A selection of T cell receptor beta chains follows, all from one sample in a study of OX40 agonist ivuxolimab in advanced cancers. The protocol was immunoSEQ multiplex PCR, while the TCRdb copy is restricted to in-frame clones and leaves out a portion. The sample consists of around 60,000 clones, approximately 83% of them appearing once. The sequencing here drew on CD4+ or CD8+ T cells sorted from blood, taken in a trial of the OX40 agonist ivuxolimab. Source of these receptors: an adult with an advanced solid tumor such as melanoma, head and neck, liver or kidney cancer. The CDR3 runs from the conserved cysteine through the conserved F or W. A D gene is named only where the DNA matches it firmly. Only part of the rows carry a size: once, few, many, or a class if the clone is expanded.

clone size: NA
CDR3 length: 16
V gene: TRBV11-3
J gene: TRBJ2-6
D gene: NA
CDR3 DNA: TGTGCCAGCAGCGCTAGGTATTCATCTGGGGCCAACGTCCTGACTTTC
CDR3 protein: CASSARYSSGANVLTF

clone size: NA
CDR3 length: 13
V gene: TRBV7-8
J gene: TRBJ2-3
D gene: NA
CDR3 DNA: TGTGCCAGCAGCCACTCTAGCGTAGATACGCAGTATTTT
CDR3 protein: CASSHSSVDTQYF

clone size: once
CDR3 length: 13
V gene: TRBV6-6
J gene: TRBJ2-1
D gene: TRBD1
CDR3 DNA: TGTGCCAGCAGTCCGCGACAGGGCAATGAGCAGTTCTTC
CDR3 protein: CASSPRQGNEQFF

clone size: NA
CDR3 length: 11
V gene: TRBV7-7
J gene: TRBJ2-5
D gene: NA
CDR3 DNA: TGTGCTAGCAGCCCCCTGGAGACCCAGTACTTC
CDR3 protein: CASSPLETQYF

clone size: NA
CDR3 length: 17
V gene: TRBV30
J gene: TRBJ1-2
D gene: NA
CDR3 DNA: TGTGCCTGGAGGGAAAAACCGGGACGGCTTATAGGGTATGGCTACACCTTC
CDR3 protein: CAWREKPGRLIGYGYTF

clone size: NA
CDR3 length: 14
V gene: TRBV2
J gene: TRBJ2-7
D gene: TRBD1
CDR3 DNA: TGTGCCAGCAGTTTGGACAGGGGTCCCTACGAGCAGTACTTC
CDR3 protein: CASSLDRGPYEQYF

clone size: NA
CDR3 length: 17
V gene: TRBV7-2
J gene: TRBJ2-3
D gene: TRBD2
CDR3 DNA: TGTGCCAGTCCCGCAAATGGAGCGGGGGGCCGCACAGATACGCAGTATTTT
CDR3 protein: CASPANGAGGRTDTQYF

clone size: NA
CDR3 length: 13
V gene: TRBV18
J gene: TRBJ2-3
D gene: NA
CDR3 DNA: TGTGCCAGCTCACCACGAATTACAGATACGCAGTATTTT
CDR3 protein: CASSPRITDTQYF

clone size: NA
CDR3 length: 13
V gene: TRBV18
J gene: TRBJ2-5
D gene: NA
CDR3 DNA: TGTGCCAGCTTCCCGGGACATGGAGAGACCCAGTACTTC
CDR3 protein: CASFPGHGETQYF

clone size: NA
CDR3 length: 14
V gene: TRBV4-3
J gene: TRBJ2-3
D gene: NA
CDR3 DNA: TGCGCCAGCAGAGGGGACATGAGCACAGATACGCAGTATTTT
CDR3 protein: CASRGDMSTDTQYF

clone size: NA
CDR3 length: 18
V gene: TRBV21-1
J gene: TRBJ2-7
D gene: NA
CDR3 DNA: TGTGCCCGCTCTGAGGTTAGCGGGACAGGAACCCCCTCCTACGAGCAGTACTTC
CDR3 protein: CARSEVSGTGTPSYEQYF

clone size: NA
CDR3 length: 15
V gene: TRBV19
J gene: TRBJ2-7
D gene: TRBD1
CDR3 DNA: TGTGCCAGTAGTACGGGACAGGGGGGTTCCTACGAGCAGTACTTC
CDR3 protein: CASSTGQGGSYEQYF

clone size: NA
CDR3 length: 14
V gene: TRBV21-1
J gene: TRBJ1-5
D gene: NA
CDR3 DNA: TGTGCCAGCAGCACGGAGCATAGCAATCAGCCCCAGCATTTT
CDR3 protein: CASSTEHSNQPQHF

clone size: NA
CDR3 length: 12
V gene: TRBV4-2
J gene: TRBJ1-1
D gene: NA
CDR3 DNA: TGTGCCAGCAGCCCTCCAGACGGAGAAGCTTTCTTT
CDR3 protein: CASSPPDGEAFF

clone size: NA
CDR3 length: 12
V gene: TRBV7-2
J gene: TRBJ2-1
D gene: NA
CDR3 DNA: TGTGCCAGCAGCCCCCCGCGGGATGAGCAGTTCTTC
CDR3 protein: CASSPPRDEQFF

clone size: NA
CDR3 length: 13
V gene: TRBV19
J gene: TRBJ1-1
D gene: NA
CDR3 DNA: TGTGCCAGCTCCAGGACTGGGATAACTGAAGCTTTCTTT
CDR3 protein: CASSRTGITEAFF

clone size: NA
CDR3 length: 15
V gene: TRBV5-1
J gene: TRBJ1-1
D gene: TRBD1
CDR3 DNA: TGCGCCAGCAGCTTGCGAGCAGGGGGAGGCACTGAAGCTTTCTTT
CDR3 protein: CASSLRAGGGTEAFF

clone size: once
CDR3 length: 17
V gene: TRBV19
J gene: TRBJ1-2
D gene: NA
CDR3 DNA: TGTGCCAGTACGACGACGGGGGCAGGGGCCATTAACTATGGCTACACCTTC
CDR3 protein: CASTTTGAGAINYGYTF

clone size: NA
CDR3 length: 14
V gene: TRBV7-2
J gene: TRBJ1-2
D gene: TRBD1
CDR3 DNA: TGTGCCAGCAACCGACAGGGCCCCCCCTATGACTACACCTTC
CDR3 protein: CASNRQGPPYDYTF

clone size: NA
CDR3 length: 13
V gene: TRBV29-1
J gene: TRBJ2-3
D gene: NA
CDR3 DNA: TGCAGCGTTGTCGGTCGCAGGGAAGATACGCAGTATTTT
CDR3 protein: CSVVGRREDTQYF

clone size: NA
CDR3 length: 15
V gene: TRBV18
J gene: TRBJ2-5
D gene: TRBD2
CDR3 DNA: TGTGCCAGCTCACCACCGACTAGCGGGAGGGGGACCCAGTACTTC
CDR3 protein: CASSPPTSGRGTQYF

clone size: NA
CDR3 length: 15
V gene: TRBV5-1
J gene: TRBJ1-3
D gene: NA
CDR3 DNA: TGCGCCAGCAGCTTGGAGGGCGGCTCTGGAAACACCATATATTTT
CDR3 protein: CASSLEGGSGNTIYF

clone size: NA
CDR3 length: 14
V gene: TRBV18
J gene: TRBJ1-2
D gene: NA
CDR3 DNA: TGTGCCAGCTCACCGGAAAGGGCCGGATATGGCTACACCTTC
CDR3 protein: CASSPERAGYGYTF

clone size: NA
CDR3 length: 15
V gene: TRBV4-3
J gene: TRBJ2-7
D gene: NA
CDR3 DNA: TGCGCCAGCAGCCAAGACGGAGGTTTCTCCTACGAGCAGTACTTC
CDR3 protein: CASSQDGGFSYEQYF

clone size: once
CDR3 length: 16
V gene: TRBV6-5
J gene: TRBJ2-3
D gene: NA
CDR3 DNA: TGTGCCAGCAGTTACTCGGGGGGCCTTAGCACAGATACGCAGTATTTT
CDR3 protein: CASSYSGGLSTDTQYF

clone size: NA
CDR3 length: 12
V gene: TRBV7-2
J gene: TRBJ1-6
D gene: NA
CDR3 DNA: TGTGCCAGCAGCCTACCTAATTCACCCCTCCACTTT
CDR3 protein: CASSLPNSPLHF

clone size: NA
CDR3 length: 14
V gene: TRBV7-9
J gene: TRBJ2-1
D gene: NA
CDR3 DNA: TGTGCCAGCAGCTTAGGACTCCGATACAATGAGCAGTTCTTC
CDR3 protein: CASSLGLRYNEQFF

clone size: once
CDR3 length: 12
V gene: TRBV19
J gene: TRBJ1-5
D gene: NA
CDR3 DNA: TGTGCCAGTAGTATTCGCAAGGAGCCCCAGCATTTT
CDR3 protein: CASSIRKEPQHF

clone size: NA
CDR3 length: 17
V gene: TRBV5-6
J gene: TRBJ2-3
D gene: TRBD2
CDR3 DNA: TGTGCCAGCAGCTTCCGACTAGCGGGGGGAACCACAGATACGCAGTATTTT
CDR3 protein: CASSFRLAGGTTDTQYF

clone size: few
CDR3 length: 15
V gene: TRBV29-1
J gene: TRBJ1-1
D gene: TRBD1
CDR3 DNA: TGCAGCGGGCGACAGGGGAATTCTATGAACACTGAAGCTTTCTTT
CDR3 protein: CSGRQGNSMNTEAFF

clone size: NA
CDR3 length: 14
V gene: TRBV27
J gene: TRBJ1-5
D gene: NA
CDR3 DNA: TGTGCCAGCAGTTTATTCTTCGACGATCAGCCCCAGCATTTT
CDR3 protein: CASSLFFDDQPQHF

clone size: NA
CDR3 length: 13
V gene: TRBV11-2
J gene: TRBJ2-7
D gene: NA
CDR3 DNA: TGTGCCAGCAGCTTAGGGCTTACATACGAGCAGTACTTC
CDR3 protein: CASSLGLTYEQYF

clone size: NA
CDR3 length: 13
V gene: TRBV6-5
J gene: TRBJ1-3
D gene: NA
CDR3 DNA: TGTGCCAGCAGTACATACAGAGGCGTCACCATATATTTT
CDR3 protein: CASSTYRGVTIYF

clone size: NA
CDR3 length: 14
V gene: TRBV7-9
J gene: TRBJ2-7
D gene: NA
CDR3 DNA: TGTGCCAGCAGCTCCTCCGGGGAATTCTACGAGCAGTACTTC
CDR3 protein: CASSSSGEFYEQYF

clone size: NA
CDR3 length: 16
V gene: TRBV6-6
J gene: TRBJ1-2
D gene: TRBD1
CDR3 DNA: TGTGCCAGCAGTTCCGGGACAGGGGGCATGAACTATGGCTACACCTTC
CDR3 protein: CASSSGTGGMNYGYTF

clone size: NA
CDR3 length: 14
V gene: TRBV5-4
J gene: TRBJ2-1
D gene: NA
CDR3 DNA: TGTGCCAGCAGCACCATTACAGGGTACAATGAGCAGTTCTTC
CDR3 protein: CASSTITGYNEQFF

clone size: NA
CDR3 length: 17
V gene: TRBV7-9
J gene: TRBJ2-3
D gene: TRBD2
CDR3 DNA: TGTGCCAGCAGCCCATGGGCTAGCGGGAGGGCCAAAGATACGCAGTATTTT
CDR3 protein: CASSPWASGRAKDTQYF

clone size: NA
CDR3 length: 12
V gene: TRBV18
J gene: TRBJ2-7
D gene: NA
CDR3 DNA: TGTGCCAGCTCGCCCGAGAGGAACGAGCAGTACTTC
CDR3 protein: CASSPERNEQYF

clone size: NA
CDR3 length: 18
V gene: TRBV14
J gene: TRBJ2-1
D gene: NA
CDR3 DNA: TGTGCCAGCAGCCAAGCCCTACGGTTCTCGAGCTCCTACAATGAGCAGTTCTTC
CDR3 protein: CASSQALRFSSSYNEQFF

clone size: NA
CDR3 length: 18
V gene: TRBV4-1
J gene: TRBJ2-3
D gene: NA
CDR3 DNA: TGCGCCAGCAGCTGGGGAGGCGGACCCAGGGTGGTGACAGATACGCAGTATTTT
CDR3 protein: CASSWGGGPRVVTDTQYF

clone size: NA
CDR3 length: 16
V gene: TRBV5-1
J gene: TRBJ1-3
D gene: NA
CDR3 DNA: TGCGCCAGCAGCTTGGAGTTCTCTAGCTCTGGAAACACCATATATTTT
CDR3 protein: CASSLEFSSSGNTIYF

clone size: NA
CDR3 length: 13
V gene: TRBV29-1
J gene: TRBJ1-4
D gene: NA
CDR3 DNA: TGCAGCGTGAGGGCTTTTGAGGGCGAAAAACTGTTTTTT
CDR3 protein: CSVRAFEGEKLFF

clone size: NA
CDR3 length: 15
V gene: TRBV6-1
J gene: TRBJ1-5
D gene: NA
CDR3 DNA: TGTGCCAAATCTAAGGCAGGGAATAGCAATCAGCCCCAGCATTTT
CDR3 protein: CAKSKAGNSNQPQHF

clone size: NA
CDR3 length: 15
V gene: TRBV11-2
J gene: TRBJ1-2
D gene: TRBD1
CDR3 DNA: TGTGCCAGCAGCCCGAGCCGGGACAGGGTGTCTGGCTACACCTTC
CDR3 protein: CASSPSRDRVSGYTF

clone size: NA
CDR3 length: 14
V gene: TRBV5-1
J gene: TRBJ1-2
D gene: NA
CDR3 DNA: TGCGCCAGCAGCTTAGGACAGTTTAACTATGGCTACACCTTC
CDR3 protein: CASSLGQFNYGYTF

clone size: NA
CDR3 length: 14
V gene: TRBV30
J gene: TRBJ1-4
D gene: NA
CDR3 DNA: TGTGCCTGCCCGGCCGGGGGGGGAGGCGAAAAACTGTTTTTT
CDR3 protein: CACPAGGGGEKLFF

clone size: NA
CDR3 length: 16
V gene: TRBV30
J gene: TRBJ1-5
D gene: TRBD1
CDR3 DNA: TGTGCCTGGAGTGCAGACAGGGGGAGTAGCAATCAGCCCCAGCATTTT
CDR3 protein: CAWSADRGSSNQPQHF

clone size: NA
CDR3 length: 14
V gene: TRBV7-9
J gene: TRBJ2-1
D gene: NA
CDR3 DNA: TGTGCCAGCAGCCGTACCGGGGCAAACAATGAGCAGTTCTTC
CDR3 protein: CASSRTGANNEQFF

clone size: NA
CDR3 length: 14
V gene: TRBV2
J gene: TRBJ2-2
D gene: NA
CDR3 DNA: TGTGCCAGCAGTGAACGGGGAGACACCGGGGAGCTGTTTTTT
CDR3 protein: CASSERGDTGELFF

clone size: NA
CDR3 length: 14
V gene: TRBV7-8
J gene: TRBJ2-5
D gene: NA
CDR3 DNA: TGTGCCAGCAGCCCGGGCACAACCACTCAAGTCACGTACTTC
CDR3 protein: CASSPGTTTQVTYF

clone size: NA
CDR3 length: 8
V gene: TRBV29-1
J gene: TRBJ2-7
D gene: NA
CDR3 DNA: TGCAGCGTTGTAGTGCAGTACTTC
CDR3 protein: CSVVVQYF

clone size: NA
CDR3 length: 13
V gene: TRBV5-4
J gene: TRBJ2-5
D gene: NA
CDR3 DNA: TGTGCCGGCAGCTTTGGGGATCAAGAGACCCAGTACTTC
CDR3 protein: CAGSFGDQETQYF

clone size: NA
CDR3 length: 16
V gene: TRBV6-1
J gene: TRBJ2-5
D gene: TRBD1
CDR3 DNA: TGTGCCAGCAGTGAAAAGGTGACAGGGGTTATAGAGACCCAGTACTTC
CDR3 protein: CASSEKVTGVIETQYF

clone size: few
CDR3 length: 15
V gene: TRBV18
J gene: TRBJ2-3
D gene: NA
CDR3 DNA: TGTGCCAGCTCACAACTAGTGGGGGGCACAGATACGCAGTATTTT
CDR3 protein: CASSQLVGGTDTQYF

clone size: NA
CDR3 length: 15
V gene: TRBV10-3
J gene: TRBJ1-5
D gene: NA
CDR3 DNA: TGTGCCATCAGTTCTACGGGGGATTGGGATCAGCCCCAGCATTTT
CDR3 protein: CAISSTGDWDQPQHF

clone size: once
CDR3 length: 12
V gene: TRBV7-2
J gene: TRBJ2-1
D gene: NA
CDR3 DNA: TGTGCCAGCAGCTTACGGGGGGCCTACCAGTTCTTC
CDR3 protein: CASSLRGAYQFF